The entry below gives a single T cell receptor beta chain sequence along with its context. This sample was included in a study of blood T cell repertoires in COVID-19. Study context: The study drew acute and convalescent COVID-19 samples from the United States, Italy and Spain.

The V gene end was trimmed by 2 bases and the J gene end by 8 bases; junction bases not matched to a gene: 11. CDR1 and CDR2 from the germline V gene are GTSNPN and SVGIG (reference sequence). The CDR3 length is 16 residues. In the source study's methods: Estimated nucleated cell counts came from reference gene primer amplification. Sequencing used immunoSEQ multiplex PCR; TCRdb keeps in-frame clones, though not all of them. For V, J and clone size, that table is used; D and trimming come from the DNA. The top ten clones hold roughly 1% of a sample with 33,000 or so clones, 90% of them seen once. The sequenced material came from peripheral blood. The origin of this receptor is a man aged 65-85 years with active or convalescent COVID-19. The gene calls are TRBV30 and TRBJ1-3, with 11 bases fitting TRBD1. The chain's CDR3 is CAWSPGRGQGGDTIYF. Written as DNA, the CDR3 is TGTGCCTGGAGTCCTGGGCGGGGACAGGGGGGAGACACCATATATTTT. Full variable domain (missing parts from reference TRBV30 and TRBJ1-3): SQTIHQWPATLVQPVGSPLSLECTVEGTSNPNLYWYRQAAGRGLQLLFYSVGIGQISSEVPQNLSASRPQDRQFILSSKKLLLSDSGFYLCAWSPGRGQGGDTIYFGEGSWLTVV.